Listed here are 16 T cell receptor beta chains from one sample, sequenced in a study of cytomegalovirus exposure and HLA in healthy donors. Assay used: immunoSEQ multiplex PCR; TCRdb lists only in-frame clones, some missing. The sample gives some 210,000 clones, around 90% of which show up once; approximately 2% is in the top ten. Sequencing used PBMCs. The receptors shown here come from a woman younger than 30 in good health and CMV-seropositive.

V and J are TRBV19 and TRBJ1-4, with 7 bases that match TRBD1. The CDR3 is 15 residues long. J gave up 4 bases and V 5 bases, and 7 bases lay outside the gene matches. The V gene's germline CDR1 is LNHDA and CDR2 SQIVND (reference sequence). The CDR3 reads CASSPYRGFNEKLFF. In DNA form, the CDR3 reads TGTGCCAGTAGTCCCTACAGGGGATTTAATGAAAAACTGTTTTTT.

The chain has TRBV28 and TRBJ1-1; no reliable D call. The CDR3 runs 12 residues. Germline lookup yields CDR1 MDHEN and CDR2 SYDVKM. V lost 6 bases to trimming and J lost 2 bases, with 7 bases between them. CDR3 protein: CASREANTEAFF. DNA of the CDR3: TGTGCCAGCAGAGAGGCAAACACTGAAGCTTTCTTT.

The chain is built from TRBV5-1 and TRBJ2-2, with 10 positions matching TRBD1. Germline trimming cut 1 base from V and 2 bases from J; bases unmatched to any gene: 2. Germline V gene sequence: CDR1 SGHRS, CDR2 YFSETQ. This CDR3 has 16 amino acids. The CDR3 is CASSLMTGGNTGELFF. CDR3 DNA: TGCGCCAGCAGCTTGATGACAGGGGGCAACACCGGGGAGCTGTTTTTT. The complete variable domain, with remaining parts taken from reference TRBV5-1 and TRBJ2-2, reads KAGVTQTPRYLIKTRGQQVTLSCSPISGHRSVSWYQQTPGQGLQFLFEYFSETQRNKGNFPGRFSGRQFSNSRSEMNVSTLELGDSALYLCASSLMTGGNTGELFFGEGSRLTVL.

About this clone itself: Sequence at one end of the junction differs from germline and may be a read error. The chain joins TRBV6-5 to TRBJ1-5, with no clear D. The CDR3 totals 15 residues. Looked up from germline, CDR1 is MNHEY and CDR2 is SVGAGI. CDR3: CASSYRARSDQPQHF. The CDR3 DNA reads as TGTGCCAGCAGTTATCGGGCGCGTAGCGATCAGCCCCAGCATTTT.

The V and J genes are TRBV9 and TRBJ2-4, with 10 bases aligning to TRBD1. The CDR3 has 18 amino acids. V dropped 3 bases and J dropped 1; count of bases not matched to a gene: 10. Germline CDR1 SGDLS, CDR2 YYNGEE. The CDR3 loop is CASSGSGTGERAKNIQYF. The CDR3 DNA is TGTGCCAGCAGCGGATCCGGGACAGGGGAAAGGGCCAAAAACATTCAGTACTTC.

The CDR3, as DNA: TGTGCCAGCTCACCGGTTGACAGTATCAACTATGGCTACACCTTC. Its translation: CASSPVDSINYGYTF. This rearrangement joins TRBV18 to TRBJ1-2; D perhaps matches TRBD1 (5 bases). CDR1 is KGHSH and CDR2 is LQKENI in the germline V gene. With 3 bases removed from V and 2 bases from J, the gap between germline ends came to 13 bases. The CDR3 spans 15 residues.

This clone was observed once. V and J are TRBV27 and TRBJ1-1; TRBD1 agrees at 10 bases. Germline CDR1 and CDR2: MNHEY and SMNVEV (reference sequence). V was pared by 4 bases and J by 3 bases, with 5 bases of the junction left unmatched. The CDR3 totals 15 residues. This CDR3 reads CASSSPGTGDTEAFF. The CDR3 bases are TGTGCCAGCAGTTCGCCCGGGACAGGGGACACTGAAGCTTTCTTT.

V is TRBV29-1 and J is TRBJ1-1, with D maybe TRBD1 (5 bases). The CDR3 has 12 amino acids. CDR1 and CDR2 from the germline V gene are SQVTM and ANQGSEA. V shed 4 bases and J shed 4 bases, with 10 bases lying between them. CDR3 protein: CSVVLGGTEAFF. The CDR3 DNA is TGCAGCGTTGTTTTGGGGGGCACTGAAGCTTTCTTT.

The chain carries TRBV10-3 and TRBJ2-1; 12 nucleotides match TRBD2. Germline lookup yields CDR1 ENHRY and CDR2 SYGVKD. The CDR3 has 17 residues. The ends lost 7 bases at V and 0 bases at J; junction bases unmatched: 7. CDR3: CAINWTSGMPSYNEQFF. CDR3 DNA: TGTGCCATCAACTGGACTAGCGGGATGCCCTCCTACAATGAGCAGTTCTTC.

The rearrangement links TRBV10-1 to TRBJ2-1; D might be TRBD2 (6 bases). Germline assignment: CDR1 WNHNN and CDR2 SYGVQD (reference sequence). Trimming shortened V by 11 bases and J by 7 bases, and 18 bases separated the two germline ends. The CDR3 length is 13 residues. The CDR3 sequence: CAAGGDQENEQFF. CDR3 DNA sequence: TGCGCCGCCGGCGGGGACCAGGAGAATGAGCAGTTCTTC.

CDR3 nucleotide sequence: TGTGCCAGCAGTGAATTTGCGGGAGAATCAGATACGCAGTATTTT. Translated, it gives CASSEFAGESDTQYF. The gene calls are TRBV6-1 and TRBJ2-3, with 7 bases matching TRBD2. The CDR3 totals 15 residues. Per the germline V gene, CDR1 is MNHNS and CDR2 is SASEGT. V was clipped by 2 bases and J by 4 bases; unmatched bases: 6.

The chain links TRBV7-8 to TRBJ1-1; TRBD1 might be the D (6 bases). The V end was cut by 4 bases, the J end by 0 bases, with 9 bases between. The CDR3 runs to 14 residues. Germline V gene sequence: CDR1 SGHVS, CDR2 FQNEAQ. The chain's CDR3 is CASSSTGMNTEAFF. In DNA form, the CDR3 reads TGTGCCAGCAGCTCCACAGGGATGAACACTGAAGCTTTCTTT.

V is TRBV11-3 and J is TRBJ2-5, with TRBD1 matching 9 bases. J lost 5 bases, V lost 3 bases, and 7 bases had no gene match. Germline V gives CDR1 SGHNT, CDR2 YENEEA. CDR3 length: 15 amino acids. CDR3 nucleotide sequence: TGTGCCAGCAGCTTTCGGACAGGGGAAGGGGAGACCCAGTACTTC. It yields the protein CASSFRTGEGETQYF.

The rearrangement uses TRBV5-5 and TRBJ1-5; a weak D match, TRBD1 (6 bases). V was shortened by 0 bases and J by 3 bases, with 10 bases between the two germline ends. This CDR3 is built from 15 residues. The V gene's germline CDR1 is SGHKS and CDR2 YYEKEE (reference sequence). The CDR3 here is CASSLEQGYNQPQHF. DNA for the CDR3: TGTGCCAGCAGCTTGGAACAGGGATACAATCAGCCCCAGCATTTT.

This chain joins TRBV7-3 and TRBJ2-1; D uncertain. Per germline, CDR1 SGHTA and CDR2 FQGTGA. The CDR3 covers 14 residues. V lost 5 bases to trimming and J lost 4 bases, with 12 bases between them. The CDR3 DNA reads TGTGCCAGCAGCGCCAAAGACGGGTACAATGAGCAGTTCTTC. Translated: CASSAKDGYNEQFF.

V usage is TRBV6-6 and J usage is TRBJ2-7, with 11 bases aligning to TRBD1. CDR1 and CDR2 from the germline V gene are MNHNY and SVGAGI (reference sequence). Trimming at V came to 6 bases and at J to 3 bases, leaving 7 bases not matched to a gene. The CDR3 has 15 amino acids. CDR3 protein: CASRAGTGGLYEQYF. For the CDR3, the DNA is TGTGCCAGCAGGGCCGGGACAGGGGGACTCTACGAGCAGTACTTC.